This T cell receptor (beta chain) was observed in a study of patients and donors after allogeneic stem cell transplantation. Each CDR3 protein is one row after TCRdb ran MiXCR on the RT-PCR reads. The table shows about 410,000 distinct CDR3 sequences, with 16% occurring only once. The V end lost 4 bases, the J end lost 0 bases, and 13 bases lay between the germline ends. The CDR3 length is 16 residues. Germline CDR1 and CDR2: MNHEY and SVGAGI. This clonotype was detected many times. This receptor was identified in a human donor who was either an allogeneic HSCT recipient or a stem cell or donor lymphocyte infusion donor (not recorded which). It is not recorded whose cells these are; they may come from a transplant donor. The V gene is TRBV6-5, the J gene TRBJ1-3, with unresolved D. Sequencing used blood, either unsorted or a sorted T cell fraction (not recorded which). Written as DNA, the CDR3 is TGTGCCAGCAGTTCCCGGGAGGCCGGCTCTGGAAACACCATATATTTT. Protein product: CASSSREAGSGNTIYF.